This TCR beta chain was sequenced during a study of graft-versus-host responses after intestinal transplantation. Study-level information: Every transplant recipient was induced with anti-thymocyte globulin, then maintained on tacrolimus and steroids for about 3 years.

Concerning this clone itself: Its target is unknown.

Generated by immunoSEQ multiplex PCR, the TCRdb table keeps only in-frame clones and is missing some. The data show over 14,000 clones, about 93% seen once. Trimming took off 4 bases at V and 3 bases at J, with 10 bases between the two ends. Germline CDR1 SEHNR, CDR2 FQNEAQ (reference sequence). The CDR3 is 13 residues long. Whole-study findings and limits: Early after transplant, HvG declines were associated with peak levels of circulating GvH clones. There were GvH clones found in recipient marrow, and some of them appeared first in ileum or blood. High graft-versus-host to host-versus-graft clonal ratios were seen in allografts of patients with graft-donor T cell macrochimerism.

This chain links TRBV7-9 with TRBJ2-7; TRBD2 is a possible D gene (5 bases). The sample in question was PBMCs, obtained 9 days after transplant. The TCR sequence derives from a human patient who received an intestinal transplant, so some T cells may come from the graft donor. The CDR3 region has the DNA TGTGCCAGCAGCTCCCGGGGAAACTACGAGCAGTACTTC. Amino acid sequence: CASSSRGNYEQYF.